This T cell receptor beta chain was sequenced for a study of blood T cell repertoires in COVID-19. Overall study context: Both acute and convalescent COVID-19 samples were obtained from the United States, Italy and Spain. Sample material is recorded as cDNA or gDNA derived from T cells, B-cell-depleted T cells, or PBMCs.

The CDR3 is 15 residues long. Germline CDR1 SQVTM, CDR2 ANQGSEA. Germline trimming cut 8 bases from V and 2 bases from J; bases unmatched to any gene: 12. Per the original data handling: Scientists estimated how many nucleated cells there were by amplifying reference gene primers. Method: immunoSEQ multiplex PCR; TCRdb's copy keeps in-frame clones and lacks some. The D gene and trimming were derived from the DNA, and the V and J assignments and clone size from that table. The sample shows 120,000 or so clones, roughly 80% of them seen only once. Input material: peripheral blood. This rearrangement joins TRBV29-1 to TRBJ2-7, with 10 bases matching TRBD1. The clonotype was recovered from a woman in her fifties or sixties with acute or convalescent COVID-19. In DNA form, the CDR3 reads TGCAGCTGCCTACTCCGGGACAGGGGCACCTACGAGCAGTACTTC. Translation: CSCLLRDRGTYEQYF.